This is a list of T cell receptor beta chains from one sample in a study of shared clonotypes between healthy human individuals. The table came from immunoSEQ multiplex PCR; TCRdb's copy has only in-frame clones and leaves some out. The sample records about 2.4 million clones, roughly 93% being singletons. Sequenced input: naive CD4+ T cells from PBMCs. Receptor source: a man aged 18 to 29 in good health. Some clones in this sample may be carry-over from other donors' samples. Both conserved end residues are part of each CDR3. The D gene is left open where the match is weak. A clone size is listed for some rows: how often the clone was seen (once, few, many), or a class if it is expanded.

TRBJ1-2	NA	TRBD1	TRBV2	CASSTDRVRLTF	TGTGCCAGCAGTACGGACAGGGTCCGTCTCACCTTC
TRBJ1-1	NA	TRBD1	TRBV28	CASSYWDRGMNTEAFF	TGTGCCAGCAGTTACTGGGACAGGGGAATGAACACTGAAGCTTTCTTT
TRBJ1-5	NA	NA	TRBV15	CATSLTVDSNQPQHF	TGTGCCACTTCGCTGACAGTAGATAGCAATCAGCCCCAGCATTTT
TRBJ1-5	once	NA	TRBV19	CASRRGISVSPNQPQHF	TGTGCCTCTAGAAGGGGCATTAGCGTGTCCCCAAATCAGCCCCAGCATTTT
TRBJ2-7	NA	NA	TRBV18	CASSPPSYEQYF	TGTGCCAGCTCACCACCTTCCTACGAGCAGTACTTC
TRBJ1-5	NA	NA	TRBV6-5	CASRRSTSNQPQHF	TGTGCCAGCAGGCGATCAACGAGCAATCAGCCCCAGCATTTT
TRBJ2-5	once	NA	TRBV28	CASSLFGTQYF	TGTGCCAGCAGTTTGTTCGGGACCCAGTACTTC
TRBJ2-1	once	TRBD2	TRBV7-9	CASSLVYGGTSGRVNEQFF	TGTGCCAGCAGCTTAGTATATGGCGGGACTAGCGGGAGGGTCAATGAGCAGTTCTTC
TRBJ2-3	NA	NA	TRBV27	CASSPRGDARPDTQYF	TGTGCCAGCAGCCCACGTGGGGACGCCCGTCCAGATACGCAGTATTTT
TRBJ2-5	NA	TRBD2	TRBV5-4	CASSARTRGEETQYF	TGTGCCAGCAGCGCCCGGACTAGGGGCGAAGAGACCCAGTACTTC
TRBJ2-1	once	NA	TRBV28	CASSEGGAYNEQFF	TGTGCCAGCAGTGAAGGTGGGGCCTACAATGAGCAGTTCTTC
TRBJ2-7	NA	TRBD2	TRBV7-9	CASSRRLAGVSAYEQYF	TGTGCCAGCAGCCGTAGACTAGCGGGAGTGTCGGCCTACGAGCAGTACTTC
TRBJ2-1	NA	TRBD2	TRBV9	CASSRTGTRLNEQFF	TGTGCCAGCAGCAGAACCGGGACTAGGCTTAATGAGCAGTTCTTC
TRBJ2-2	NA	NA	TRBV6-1	CASSEARYSNTGELFF	TGTGCCAGCAGTGAAGCCCGTTATTCTAACACCGGGGAGCTGTTTTTT
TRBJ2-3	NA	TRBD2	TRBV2	CASRMTSGITDTQYF	TGTGCCAGCAGGATGACTAGCGGGATAACAGATACGCAGTATTTT
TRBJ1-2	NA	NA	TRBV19	CASRTSWGGYTF	TGTGCCAGTAGAACCTCTTGGGGCGGCTACACCTTC
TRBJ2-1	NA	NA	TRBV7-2	CASSFSTSYNEQFF	TGTGCCAGCAGCTTTAGCACTTCCTACAATGAGCAGTTCTTC
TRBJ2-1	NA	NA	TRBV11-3	CASSLGGAVSYNEQFF	TGTGCCAGCAGCTTAGGGGGGGCCGTATCCTACAATGAGCAGTTCTTC
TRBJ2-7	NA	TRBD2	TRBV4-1	CASSQVSSGYEQYF	TGCGCCAGCAGCCAAGTCTCTAGCGGATACGAGCAGTACTTC
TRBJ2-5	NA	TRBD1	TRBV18	CASSPRDRGETQYF	TGTGCCAGCTCACCACGCGACAGGGGAGAGACCCAGTACTTC
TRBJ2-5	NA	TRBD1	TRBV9	CASSETGAQETQYF	TGTGCCAGCAGCGAAACAGGGGCCCAAGAGACCCAGTACTTC
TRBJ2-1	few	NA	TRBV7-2	CASSHGPAYNEQFF	TGTGCCAGCAGTCACGGGCCAGCCTACAATGAGCAGTTCTTC
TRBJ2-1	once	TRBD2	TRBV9	CASSVGGTSWGNEQFF	TGTGCCAGCAGCGTAGGTGGGACTAGCTGGGGCAATGAGCAGTTCTTC
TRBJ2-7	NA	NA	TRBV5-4	CASSFGGPRGEQYF	TGTGCCAGCAGCTTTGGAGGGCCAAGAGGCGAGCAGTACTTC
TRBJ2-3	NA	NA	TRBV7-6	CASSLWGGKGADTQYF	TGTGCCAGCAGCCTCTGGGGCGGGAAGGGGGCAGATACGCAGTATTTT
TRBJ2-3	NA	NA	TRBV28	CASAQQGNTDTQYF	TGTGCCAGCGCTCAGCAGGGAAACACAGATACGCAGTATTTT
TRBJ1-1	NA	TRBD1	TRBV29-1	CSVELPPGQGAFEAFF	TGCAGCGTTGAACTGCCTCCCGGACAGGGAGCGTTTGAAGCTTTCTTT
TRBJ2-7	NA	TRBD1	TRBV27	CASRARDRGWPYEQYF	TGTGCCAGCAGAGCCCGGGACAGGGGGTGGCCCTACGAGCAGTACTTC
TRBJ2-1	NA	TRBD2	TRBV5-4	CASSTLAGGLNEQFF	TGTGCCAGCAGCACCCTAGCGGGGGGGCTCAATGAGCAGTTCTTC
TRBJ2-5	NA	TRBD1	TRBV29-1	CSVPGGRSRQETQYF	TGCAGCGTTCCAGGGGGACGATCCCGCCAAGAGACCCAGTACTTC
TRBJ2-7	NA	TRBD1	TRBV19	CANPRTGWNYEQYF	TGTGCCAATCCGAGGACAGGGTGGAACTACGAGCAGTACTTC
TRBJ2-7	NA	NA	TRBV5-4	CASSLAPSEHEQYF	TGTGCCAGCAGCTTGGCCCCTAGCGAACACGAGCAGTACTTC
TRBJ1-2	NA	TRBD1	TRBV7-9	CASSLGPGQGTVF	TGTGCCAGCAGCTTAGGGCCGGGACAGGGGACCGTCTTC
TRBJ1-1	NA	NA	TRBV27	CASSLTGSVKTEAFF	TGTGCCAGCAGTTTAACCGGGTCTGTAAAAACTGAAGCTTTCTTT
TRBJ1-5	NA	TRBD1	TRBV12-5	CASGLGTGPQHF	TGTGCTAGTGGTTTAGGGACAGGGCCCCAGCATTTT
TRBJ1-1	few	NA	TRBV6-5	CASSSSGGFSTEAFF	TGTGCCAGCAGTTCCTCGGGAGGCTTCTCCACTGAAGCTTTCTTT
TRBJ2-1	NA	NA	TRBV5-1	CASSEVQGEQFF	TGCGCCAGCAGCGAGGTGCAGGGGGAGCAGTTCTTC
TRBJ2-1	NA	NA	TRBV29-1	CSVEWRDSYNEQFF	TGCAGCGTTGAATGGCGGGATTCCTACAATGAGCAGTTCTTC
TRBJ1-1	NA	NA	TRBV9	CASSVGSRNTEAFF	TGTGCCAGCAGCGTAGGGTCCCGGAACACTGAAGCTTTCTTT
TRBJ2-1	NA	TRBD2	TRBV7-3	CASSAPGLAGSSSYNEQFF	TGTGCCAGCAGCGCGCCGGGACTAGCGGGATCGAGCTCCTACAATGAGCAGTTCTTC
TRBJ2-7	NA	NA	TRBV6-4	CASSDPGTYSIYEQYF	TGTGCCAGCAGTGACCCGGGGACCTATTCGATCTACGAGCAGTACTTC
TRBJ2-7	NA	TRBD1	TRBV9	CASSVAGQGQGEQYF	TGTGCCAGCAGCGTAGCCGGACAGGGGCAGGGCGAGCAGTACTTC
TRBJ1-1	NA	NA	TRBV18	CASSPGRENTEAFF	TGTGCCAGCTCACCCGGACGGGAGAACACTGAAGCTTTCTTT
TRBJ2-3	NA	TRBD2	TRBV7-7	CASSLSGSGDTQYF	TGTGCCAGCAGCTTGAGCGGGAGCGGAGATACGCAGTATTTT